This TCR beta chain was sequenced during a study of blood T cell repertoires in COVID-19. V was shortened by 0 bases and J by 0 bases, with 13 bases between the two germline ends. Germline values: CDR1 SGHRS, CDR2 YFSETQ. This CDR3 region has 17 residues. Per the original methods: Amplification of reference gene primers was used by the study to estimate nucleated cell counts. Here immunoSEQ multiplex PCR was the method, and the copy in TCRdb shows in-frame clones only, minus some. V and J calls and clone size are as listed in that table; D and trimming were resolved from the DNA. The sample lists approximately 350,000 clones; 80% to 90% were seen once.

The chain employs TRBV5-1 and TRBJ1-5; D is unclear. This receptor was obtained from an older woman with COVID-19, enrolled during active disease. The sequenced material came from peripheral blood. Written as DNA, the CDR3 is TGCGCCAGCAGCTTGGTGCCAGTGGTTTATAGCAATCAGCCCCAGCATTTT. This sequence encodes CASSLVPVVYSNQPQHF.